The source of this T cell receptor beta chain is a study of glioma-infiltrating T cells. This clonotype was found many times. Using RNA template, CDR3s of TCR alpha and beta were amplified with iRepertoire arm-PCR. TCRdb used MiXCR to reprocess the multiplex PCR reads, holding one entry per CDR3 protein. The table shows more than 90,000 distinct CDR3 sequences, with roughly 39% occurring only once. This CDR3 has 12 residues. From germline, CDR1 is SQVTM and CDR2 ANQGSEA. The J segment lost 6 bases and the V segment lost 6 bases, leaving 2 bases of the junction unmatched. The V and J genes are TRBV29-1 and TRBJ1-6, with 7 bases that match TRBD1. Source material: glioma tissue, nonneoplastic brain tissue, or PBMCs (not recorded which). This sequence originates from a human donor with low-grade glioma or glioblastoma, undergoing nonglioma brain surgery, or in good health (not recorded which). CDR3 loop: CSVRDSNSPLHF. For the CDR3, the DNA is TGCAGCGTGCGGGACAGTAATTCACCCCTCCACTTT.